This T cell receptor (beta chain) was obtained from a study of PD-1 blockade in mismatch repair-deficient tumors (dated by TCRdb to 2016 to 2017). Context from the whole study: The trial enrolled some 82 consecutive patients with 12 mismatch repair-deficient cancer types between 2013 and late 2016, all previously treated and progressing. Tumor-associated T cell clones were tracked in the peripheral blood of patients responding to PD-1 blockade by deep sequencing of TCR CDR3 regions. The paper as a whole reports these results and caveats: Tumor-resident clones, often undetectable in blood before treatment, expanded rapidly after pembrolizumab and then contracted, generally before radiologic responses.

The CDR3 runs 16 amino acids, cysteine and phenylalanine included. Kept here is only the CDR3 DNA, which spans 48 bases and is read in frame from base 1. V loses 1 base, J loses 0 bases, and the germline ends lie 14 bases apart. According to the germline V gene, CDR1 reads SGHRS and CDR2 reads YFSETQ. The library was obtained by the immunoSEQ multiplex PCR assay. TCRdb provides this immuneACCESS table in a form limited to in-frame rearrangements. Some clones are lacking; in checked studies, under half of them reflect an unresolved V gene, and why the rest are absent is not known. This sample holds some 120,000 clones; around nine tenths were observed only once. The biggest ten clones account for approximately 10% of the sample. For each enrolled patient, mismatch repair deficiency was established using either polymerase chain reaction or immunohistochemistry. A few patients who responded to pembrolizumab therapy underwent TCR sequencing. The phase II trial prospectively tested pembrolizumab PD-1 blockade in advanced mismatch repair-deficient cancers regardless of tissue of origin. Serial peripheral blood T cell samples were collected before and at multiple times after starting PD-1 blockade. Blood sampling times were reported as weeks after the first pembrolizumab dose.

As concerns this clone: The antigen this receptor binds is unknown. No quality values exist for individual bases; no much larger clone is one base distant.

Sequencing was performed on peripheral blood, taken almost 74 weeks after starting pembrolizumab. This TCR came from an adult with mismatch repair-deficient cancer. The chain is made from TRBV5-1 and TRBJ2-7, with TRBD1 perhaps the D gene, on 5 matching bases. CDR3 region: CASSLLGRVSSYEQYF. The DNA sequence follows: TGCGCCAGCAGCTTGTTGGGCAGGGTGAGCTCCTACGAGCAGTACTTC.